This TCR beta chain is drawn from a study of Ad26.COV2.S vaccination and SARS-CoV-2 variants. General study points: Reported findings describe substantial breadth in spike-specific CD8+ and CD4+ T cell responses following vaccination. Spike-specific TCR breadth in vaccine recipients exceeded that seen in placebo recipients. Vaccine recipients and placebo recipients showed similar non-spike TCR breadth.

Treatment defined: around 19 received Ad26.COV2.S at low or high dose, single or two shots; 5 received placebo; per-sample allocation not given. Sampling took place 63 days after the first vaccine or placebo injection. The protocol was immunoSEQ multiplex PCR, while the TCRdb copy is restricted to in-frame clones and leaves out a portion. The sample has some 520,000 clones, roughly 87% seen once; the top ten hold roughly 13%. In regard to this clone: Its matching antigen is unknown.

CDR1 is GTSNPN, CDR2 SVGIG, per germline (reference sequence). The ends were cut back, 4 bases at V and 8 bases at J, with 12 bases in the middle. CDR3 length: 13 residues. The rearrangement links TRBV30 to TRBJ1-6; D is undetermined. The clonotype was recovered from a person aged 18-60 years who received the Ad26.COV2.S COVID-19 vaccine or a placebo. Sequencing used peripheral blood, obtained in a trial of Ad26.COV2.S vaccine versus placebo. This chain's CDR3 is CAWTRGADSPLHF. The CDR3 nucleotides are TGTGCCTGGACTCGGGGTGCTGATTCACCCCTCCACTTT. Combining the CDR3 with reference TRBV30 and TRBJ1-6 gives the whole variable domain SQTIHQWPATLVQPVGSPLSLECTVEGTSNPNLYWYRQAAGRGLQLLFYSVGIGQISSEVPQNLSASRPQDRQFILSSKKLLLSDSGFYLCAWTRGADSPLHFGNGTRLTVT.